The 17 T cell receptor beta chains below come from one sample, sequenced in a study of cytomegalovirus exposure and HLA in healthy donors. The PCR ran on 60 Vbeta and 13 Jbeta primers. Here immunoSEQ multiplex PCR was the method, and the copy in TCRdb shows in-frame clones only, minus some. The data show 150,000 to 200,000 clones, 70% to 80% seen once. The sequenced sample was PBMCs. These receptors came from a man aged 25-40 years in good health and CMV-seronegative.

The chain has TRBV9 and TRBJ1-4; maybe TRBD1 (5 bases). Trimming cost V 4 bases and J 3 bases, with 10 bases left between them. CDR3 length: 14 residues. CDR1 and CDR2 from the germline V gene are SGDLS and YYNGEE. CDR3 sequence reads: CASSPRGANEKLFF. The CDR3 nucleotides are TGTGCCAGCAGCCCCCGGGGGGCTAATGAAAAACTGTTTTTT.

For this clone: The junction departs from the called germline gene at one end, perhaps through a read error. This chain connects TRBV7-2 to TRBJ2-2; 13 bases line up with TRBD2. This CDR3 has 18 amino acids. CDR1 and CDR2 from the germline V gene are SGHTA and FQGNSA. In DNA, the CDR3 is TGTGCCAGCAGCTTAACTAGCGGGAGGGGGACCCTCACCGGGGGGCTGTTTTTT. It encodes CASSLTSGRGTLTGGLFF.

This chain joins TRBV28 and TRBJ2-5; D possibly corresponds to TRBD2 (7 bases). V shed 8 bases and J shed 5 bases, with 18 bases lying between them. CDR1 MDHEN and CDR2 SYDVKM come from the germline V gene. This CDR3 is 14 amino acids long. CDR3 region: CASGGGPAGETQYF. In DNA form, the CDR3 reads TGTGCCAGCGGCGGGGGCCCGGCGGGGGAGACCCAGTACTTC.

V gene TRBV28 combines with J gene TRBJ2-3, with unresolved D. Germline-derived CDR1 and CDR2 are MDHEN and SYDVKM. V was clipped by 3 bases and J by 0 bases, with 7 bases between them. The length of the CDR3 is 14 residues. The CDR3 sequence is CASSFTTSTDTQYF. DNA of the CDR3: TGTGCCAGCAGTTTTACTACTAGCACAGATACGCAGTATTTT.

This sequence joins TRBV5-4 and TRBJ1-1; perhaps TRBD1 as D (5 bases). This CDR3 has 13 amino acids. V gave up 2 bases and J gave up 4 bases, with 9 bases separating them. The germline V gene has CDR1 SGHNT and CDR2 YYREEE (reference sequence). This chain's CDR3 is CASSFQGRTEAFF. The CDR3 DNA sequence: TGTGCCAGCAGCTTCCAGGGTCGCACTGAAGCTTTCTTT. The full variable domain, with the rest looked up from reference TRBV5-4 and TRBJ1-1, is ETGVTQSPTHLIKTRGQQVTLRCSSQSGHNTVSWYQQALGQGPQFIFQYYREEENGRGNFPPRFSGLQFPNYSSELNVNALELDDSALYLCASSFQGRTEAFFGQGTRLTVV.

This clone was picked up a small number of times. This chain uses TRBV11-2 with TRBJ1-3, with 8 bases that match TRBD1. Germline lookup yields CDR1 SGHAT and CDR2 FQNNGV. The CDR3 is made up of 19 amino acids. The ends lost 4 bases at V and 4 bases at J; junction bases unmatched: 18. This chain's CDR3 is CASSSLWGPDRAGGNTIYF. The CDR3 DNA reads as TGTGCCAGCAGCTCCCTATGGGGACCGGACAGGGCGGGAGGAAACACCATATATTTT.

The CDR3 nucleotides are TGCGCCAGCAGTGAGCCCGGACAGGGGCAACGCGAGCAGTACTTC. Translating it yields CASSEPGQGQREQYF. The chain combines TRBV10-1 with TRBJ2-5; 9 bases fit TRBD1. The assigned J gene may be wrong: the sequence end matches TRBJ2-7 better. The CDR3 loop spans 15 amino acids. Germline assignment: CDR1 WNHNN and CDR2 SYGVQD (reference sequence).

V usage is TRBV28 and J usage is TRBJ1-2; TRBD1 might be the D (6 bases). Per germline, CDR1 MDHEN and CDR2 SYDVKM. The length of the CDR3 is 14 residues. The germline V and J ends were trimmed by 3 bases and 6 bases, with 14 bases remaining between them. In nucleotides, the CDR3 is TGTGCCAGCAGTTTGACAGGTACCATAAATGGCTACACCTTC. It specifies CASSLTGTINGYTF.

The CDR3 reads CSVLLAGGNNEQFF. CDR3 nucleotide sequence: TGCAGCGTCCTACTAGCGGGAGGGAACAATGAGCAGTTCTTC. The J gene is TRBJ2-1, the V gene TRBV29-1; 13 nucleotides agree with TRBD2. The CDR3 is 14 amino acids. The germline V gene encodes CDR1 SQVTM and CDR2 ANQGSEA. V trimming: 6 bases; J trimming: 5 bases; junction bases outside the gene matches: 4.

The chain recombines TRBV6-8 with TRBJ1-5, with a tentative D call TRBD1 (6 bases). V was cut by 4 bases and J by 6 bases, with 10 bases left in between. Germline V CDR1 and CDR2: MNHGY, SAAAGT. There are 13 residues in the CDR3. The CDR3 sequence: CASSWEGGQPQHF. The CDR3 DNA follows: TGTGCCAGCAGTTGGGAGGGGGGTCAGCCCCAGCATTTT.

This chain links TRBV2 with TRBJ2-7; D might be TRBD1 (5 bases). Germline CDR1 reads SNHLY; CDR2 reads FYNNEI. V shed 6 bases and J shed 11 bases, with 17 bases lying between them. This CDR3 is 12 amino acids long. The CDR3: CASSVTWLGEYF. Here the CDR3 DNA reads TGTGCCAGCAGCGTGACTTGGCTAGGGGAGTACTTC. Full variable domain (rest looked up from reference TRBV2 and TRBJ2-7): EPEVTQTPSHQVTQMGQEVILRCVPISNHLYFYWYRQILGQKVEFLVSFYNNEISEKSEIFDDQFSVERPDGSNFTLKIRSTKLEDSAMYFCASSVTWLGEYFGPGTRLTVT.

This chain connects TRBV9 to TRBJ1-5; 12 nucleotides agree with TRBD1. Trimming removed 3 bases from V and 6 bases from J; junction bases left unmatched: 7. The CDR3 is 16 residues long. Germline V gives CDR1 SGDLS, CDR2 YYNGEE. The CDR3 bases are TGTGCCAGCAGCGCGGGGACAGGGGGCAGTGGTCAGCCCCAGCATTTT. It translates to CASSAGTGGSGQPQHF.

This clone was observed a few times. The genes are TRBV29-1 and TRBJ2-5, with 10 bases fitting TRBD2. Matching the DNA end better, TRBJ2-7 makes the J call doubtful. CDR1 and CDR2 (germline): SQVTM, ANQGSEA. CDR3 length: 14 amino acids. CDR3 in DNA: TGCAGCGTTTCCGGGACTAGCGACCTCTACGAGCAGTACTTC. It specifies CSVSGTSDLYEQYF.

This clone was counted a few times. The chain combines TRBV10-3 with TRBJ2-1, with 12 bases aligning to TRBD2. Germline CDR1 is ENHRY and CDR2 is SYGVKD. Trimming took 3 bases from V and 7 from J; bases not matched to a gene: 7. The CDR3 runs to 16 residues. The CDR3 is CAISDKLAGGGNEQFF. CDR3 nucleotides: TGTGCCATCAGTGACAAGCTAGCGGGAGGGGGTAATGAGCAGTTCTTC.

The chain couples TRBV5-1 to TRBJ2-1; 7 positions agree with TRBD2. J was trimmed by 6 bases and V by 7 bases; bases with no gene match: 10. The V gene's germline CDR1 is SGHRS and CDR2 YFSETQ. The CDR3 runs to 14 residues. CDR3 DNA: TGCGCCAGCGGGTGGGGACTACGGGTCAATGAGCAGTTCTTC. Translating it yields CASGWGLRVNEQFF.

This clone was recorded a few times. The genes are TRBV28 and TRBJ2-3; 8 bases map to TRBD2. CDR1 MDHEN and CDR2 SYDVKM come from the germline V gene. The CDR3 covers 15 residues. With V trimmed by 6 bases and J by 4 bases, 9 bases remained unmatched. The chain's CDR3 is CASRPSGTRSDTQYF. For the CDR3, the DNA is TGTGCCAGCAGGCCCTCGGGGACTAGATCAGATACGCAGTATTTT.

This chain links TRBV29-1 with TRBJ2-1; no clear D gene. Per germline, CDR1 SQVTM and CDR2 ANQGSEA. V gave up 6 bases and J gave up 6 bases, with 9 bases separating them. This CDR3 has 11 residues. DNA for the CDR3: TGCAGCGTCGTCTCTGTCAATGAGCAGTTCTTC. Translating gives CSVVSVNEQFF.